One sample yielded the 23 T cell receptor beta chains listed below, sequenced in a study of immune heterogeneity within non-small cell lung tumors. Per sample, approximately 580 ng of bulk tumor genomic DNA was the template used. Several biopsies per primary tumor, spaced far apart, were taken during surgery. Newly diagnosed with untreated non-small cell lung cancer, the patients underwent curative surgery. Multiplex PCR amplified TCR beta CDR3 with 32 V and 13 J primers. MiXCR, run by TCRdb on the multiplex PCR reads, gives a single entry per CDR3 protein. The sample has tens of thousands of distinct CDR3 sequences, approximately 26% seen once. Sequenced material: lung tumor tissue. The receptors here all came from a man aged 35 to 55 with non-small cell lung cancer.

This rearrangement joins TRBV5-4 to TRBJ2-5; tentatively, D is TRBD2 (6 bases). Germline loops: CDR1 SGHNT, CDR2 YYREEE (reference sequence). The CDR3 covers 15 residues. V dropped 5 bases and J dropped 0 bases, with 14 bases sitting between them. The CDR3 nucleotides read TGTGCCAGCAGTCGCCCGGGACTGGACCAAGAGACCCAGTACTTC. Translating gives CASSRPGLDQETQYF.

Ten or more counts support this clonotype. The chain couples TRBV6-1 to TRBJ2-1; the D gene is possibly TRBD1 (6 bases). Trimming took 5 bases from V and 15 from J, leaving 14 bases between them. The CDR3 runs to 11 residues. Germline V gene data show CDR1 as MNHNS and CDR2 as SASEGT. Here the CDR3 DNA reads TGTGCCAGCAGTTGGCAGGGGTATCTGTTCTTC. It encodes CASSWQGYLFF.

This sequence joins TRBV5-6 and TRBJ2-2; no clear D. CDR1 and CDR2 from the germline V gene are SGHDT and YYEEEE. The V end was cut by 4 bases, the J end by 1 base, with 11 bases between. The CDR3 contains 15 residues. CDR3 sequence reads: CASSPWTVNTGELFF. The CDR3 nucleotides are TGTGCCAGCAGCCCGTGGACGGTGAACACCGGGGAGCTGTTTTTT.

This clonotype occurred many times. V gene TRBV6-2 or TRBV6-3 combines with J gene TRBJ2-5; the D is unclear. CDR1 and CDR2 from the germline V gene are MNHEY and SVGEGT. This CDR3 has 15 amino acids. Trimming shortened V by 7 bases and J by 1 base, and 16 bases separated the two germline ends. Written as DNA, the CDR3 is TGTGCCAGCACTGCCCGAGGATCTCCCCAAGAGACCCAGTACTTC. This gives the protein CASTARGSPQETQYF.

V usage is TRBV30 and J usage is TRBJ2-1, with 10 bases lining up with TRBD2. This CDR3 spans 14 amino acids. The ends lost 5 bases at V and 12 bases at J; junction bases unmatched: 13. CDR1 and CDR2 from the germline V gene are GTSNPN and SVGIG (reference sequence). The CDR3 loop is CAWGAGTSVGGQFF. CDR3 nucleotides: TGTGCCTGGGGCGCCGGGACTAGCGTCGGCGGGCAGTTCTTC. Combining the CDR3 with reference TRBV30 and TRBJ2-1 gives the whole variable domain SQTIHQWPATLVQPVGSPLSLECTVEGTSNPNLYWYRQAAGRGLQLLFYSVGIGQISSEVPQNLSASRPQDRQFILSSKKLLLSDSGFYLCAWGAGTSVGGQFFGPGTRLTVL.

CDR3 loop: CASSLNGNLEIYGYTF. The CDR3 bases are TGCGCCAGCAGCTTAAACGGGAACCTCGAAATTTATGGCTACACCTTC. The chain employs TRBV5-1 and TRBJ1-2; no reliable D call. In germline, CDR1 is SGHRS, CDR2 YFSETQ. Trimming stripped 2 bases from V and 5 bases from J, with 19 bases between. The CDR3 is 16 residues long.

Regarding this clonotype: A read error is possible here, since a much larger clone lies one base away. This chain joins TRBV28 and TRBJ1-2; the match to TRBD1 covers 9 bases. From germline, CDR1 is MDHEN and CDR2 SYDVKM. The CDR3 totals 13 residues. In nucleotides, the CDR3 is TGTACCAGCAGTGGACAGGGGTTCGGTGGCTACACCTTC. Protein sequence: CTSSGQGFGGYTF.

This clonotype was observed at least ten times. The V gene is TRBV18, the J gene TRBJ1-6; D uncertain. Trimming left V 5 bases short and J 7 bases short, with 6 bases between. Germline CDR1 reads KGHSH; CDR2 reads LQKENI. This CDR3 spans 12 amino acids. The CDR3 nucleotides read TGTGCCAGCTCAGCCACCAATTCACCCCTCCACTTT. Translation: CASSATNSPLHF.

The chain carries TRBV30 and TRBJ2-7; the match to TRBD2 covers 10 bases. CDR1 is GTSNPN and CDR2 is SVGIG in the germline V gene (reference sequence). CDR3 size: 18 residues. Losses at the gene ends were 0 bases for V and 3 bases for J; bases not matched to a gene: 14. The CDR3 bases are TGTGCCTGGAGTGTAAGCAAGCGGGAGGGTCCGTATGACTACGAGCAGTACTTC. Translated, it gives CAWSVSKREGPYDYEQYF.

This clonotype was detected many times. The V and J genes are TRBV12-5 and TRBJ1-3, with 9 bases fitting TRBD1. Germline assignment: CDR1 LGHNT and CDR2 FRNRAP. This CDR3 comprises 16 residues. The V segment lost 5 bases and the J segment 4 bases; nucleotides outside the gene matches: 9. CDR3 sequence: CASGPETGGAGNTIYF. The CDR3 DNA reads TGTGCTAGTGGTCCTGAAACAGGGGGCGCAGGAAACACCATATATTTT.

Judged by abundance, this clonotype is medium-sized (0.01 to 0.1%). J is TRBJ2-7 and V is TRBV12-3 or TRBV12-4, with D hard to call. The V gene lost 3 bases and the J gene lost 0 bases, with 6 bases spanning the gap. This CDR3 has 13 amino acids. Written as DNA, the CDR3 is TGTGCCAGCAGTTTTGTCAGCTCCTACGAGCAGTACTTC. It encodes CASSFVSSYEQYF.

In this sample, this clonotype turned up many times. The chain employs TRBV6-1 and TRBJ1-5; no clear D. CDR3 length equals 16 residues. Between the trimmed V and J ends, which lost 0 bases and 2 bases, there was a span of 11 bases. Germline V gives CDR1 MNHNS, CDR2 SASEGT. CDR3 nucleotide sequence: TGTGCCAGCAGTGAAGCAAGGAGAGCGGGCAATCAGCCCCAGCATTTT. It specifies CASSEARRAGNQPQHF.

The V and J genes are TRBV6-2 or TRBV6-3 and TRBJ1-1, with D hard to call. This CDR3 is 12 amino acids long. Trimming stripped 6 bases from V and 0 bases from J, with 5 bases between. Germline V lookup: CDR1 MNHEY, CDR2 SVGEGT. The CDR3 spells CASRCVNTEAFF. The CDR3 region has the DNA TGTGCCAGCAGATGTGTGAACACTGAAGCTTTCTTT.

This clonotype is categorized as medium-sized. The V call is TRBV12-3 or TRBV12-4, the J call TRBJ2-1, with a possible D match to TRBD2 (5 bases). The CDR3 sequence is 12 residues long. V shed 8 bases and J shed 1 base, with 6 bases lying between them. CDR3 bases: TGTGCCAGCCGCGGGTCCTACAATGAGCAGTTCTTC. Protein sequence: CASRGSYNEQFF.

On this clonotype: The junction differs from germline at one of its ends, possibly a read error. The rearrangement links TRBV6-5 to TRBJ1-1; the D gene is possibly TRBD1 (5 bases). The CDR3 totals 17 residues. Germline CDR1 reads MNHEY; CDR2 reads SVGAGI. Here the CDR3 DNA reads TGTGCCAGCAGTTACTCGATGGGGGGGTCAATGAACACTGCAGCTTTCTTT. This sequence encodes CASSYSMGGSMNTAAFF.

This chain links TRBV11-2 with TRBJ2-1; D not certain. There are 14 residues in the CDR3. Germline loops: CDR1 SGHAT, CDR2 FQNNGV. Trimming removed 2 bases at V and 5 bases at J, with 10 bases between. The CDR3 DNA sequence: TGTGCCAGCAGCTTAAGTGACCTCCACAATGAGCAGTTCTTC. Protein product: CASSLSDLHNEQFF.

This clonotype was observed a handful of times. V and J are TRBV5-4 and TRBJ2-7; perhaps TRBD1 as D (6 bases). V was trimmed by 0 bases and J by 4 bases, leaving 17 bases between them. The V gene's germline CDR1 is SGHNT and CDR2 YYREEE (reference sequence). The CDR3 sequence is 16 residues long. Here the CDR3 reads CASSLGTPGAGYEQYF. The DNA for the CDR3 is TGTGCCAGCAGCTTGGGGACCCCAGGGGCTGGGTACGAGCAGTACTTC.

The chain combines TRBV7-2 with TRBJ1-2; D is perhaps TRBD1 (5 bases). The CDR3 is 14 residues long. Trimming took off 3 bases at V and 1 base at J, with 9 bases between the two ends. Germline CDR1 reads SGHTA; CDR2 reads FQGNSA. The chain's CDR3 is CASSFRGNNYGYTF. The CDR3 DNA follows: TGTGCCAGCAGCTTTAGGGGCAATAACTATGGCTACACCTTC.

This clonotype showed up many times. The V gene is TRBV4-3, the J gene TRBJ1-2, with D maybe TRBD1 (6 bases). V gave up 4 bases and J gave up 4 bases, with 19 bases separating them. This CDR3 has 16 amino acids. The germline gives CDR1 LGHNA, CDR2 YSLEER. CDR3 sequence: CASSPLLAGALYGYTF. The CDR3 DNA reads TGCGCCAGCAGCCCCCTTCTGGCAGGGGCTCTCTATGGCTACACCTTC.

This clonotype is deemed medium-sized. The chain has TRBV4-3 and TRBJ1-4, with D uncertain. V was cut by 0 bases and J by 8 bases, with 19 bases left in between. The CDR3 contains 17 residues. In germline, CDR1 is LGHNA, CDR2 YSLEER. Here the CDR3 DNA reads TGCGCCAGCAGCCAAGATGGGCCCGTTGGAATGGGAGAAAAACTGTTTTTT. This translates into CASSQDGPVGMGEKLFF.

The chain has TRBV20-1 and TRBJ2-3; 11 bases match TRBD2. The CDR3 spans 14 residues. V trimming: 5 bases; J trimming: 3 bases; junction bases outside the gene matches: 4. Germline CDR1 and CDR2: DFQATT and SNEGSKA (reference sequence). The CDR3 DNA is TGCAGTGCTTCTCCTAGCGGGAGGACAGATACGCAGTATTTT. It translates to CSASPSGRTDTQYF.

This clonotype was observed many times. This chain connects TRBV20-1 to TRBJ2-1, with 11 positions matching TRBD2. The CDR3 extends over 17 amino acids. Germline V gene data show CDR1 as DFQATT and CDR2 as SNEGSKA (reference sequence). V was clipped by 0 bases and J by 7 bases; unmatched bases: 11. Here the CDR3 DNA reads TGCAGTGCTAGAGATTGGATAGCGGGAGGGACTAGGAATGAGCAGTTCTTC. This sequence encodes CSARDWIAGGTRNEQFF.

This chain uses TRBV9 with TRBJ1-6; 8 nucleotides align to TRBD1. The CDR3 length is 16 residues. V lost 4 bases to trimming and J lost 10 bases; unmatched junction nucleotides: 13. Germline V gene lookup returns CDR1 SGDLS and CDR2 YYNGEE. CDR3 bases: TGTGCCAGCAGCAACCCAGGGGGCAGCGGCAGATCACCCCTCCACTTT. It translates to CASSNPGGSGRSPLHF.